This T cell receptor beta chain was retrieved from a study of T cells in Graves' hyperthyroidism and ophthalmopathy. Study background: Peripheral blood collection took place at initial diagnosis, before any treatment.

This clonotype was seen just once. The antigen remains undetermined. With 5 bases removed from V and 3 bases from J, the gap between germline ends came to 19 bases. The CDR3 runs 16 residues. The diagnostic basis comprised clinical symptoms, serum thyroxine and TRAb, thyroid ultrasound and orbital computed tomography. The TCR beta CDR3 regions underwent amplification using RNA transcripts as the source. A set of HTBI primers served as the primers for a first-round RT-PCR of the TCR CDR3. MiXCR was run by TCRdb on the multiplex PCR reads, yielding one entry per CDR3 protein. The top ten hold roughly a third of the sample, which has under 250,000 distinct CDR3 sequences, approximately 25% seen once. Study-wide results and limits: Median prediction lead before ophthalmopathy onset was 6.5 months with the model.

The rearrangement links TRBV12-3 or TRBV12-4 to TRBJ1-2; D unclear. Sequenced material: blood. The clonotype comes from a woman aged 40 to 55 with Graves' ophthalmopathy. CDR3 bases: TGTGCCAGCAGTCCCGGGGTCAGGTATTTCGACTATGGCTACACCTTC. It yields the protein CASSPGVRYFDYGYTF.